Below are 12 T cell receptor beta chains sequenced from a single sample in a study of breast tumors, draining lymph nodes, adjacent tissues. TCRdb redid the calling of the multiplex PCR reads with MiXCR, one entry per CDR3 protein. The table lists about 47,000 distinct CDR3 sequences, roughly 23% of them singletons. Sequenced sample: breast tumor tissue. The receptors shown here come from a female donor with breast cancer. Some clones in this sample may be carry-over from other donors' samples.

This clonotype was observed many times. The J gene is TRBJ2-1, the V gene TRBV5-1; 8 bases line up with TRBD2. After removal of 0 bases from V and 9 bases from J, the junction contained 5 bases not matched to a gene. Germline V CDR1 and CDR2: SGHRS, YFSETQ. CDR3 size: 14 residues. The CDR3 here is CASSLVGRVGEQFF. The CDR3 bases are TGCGCCAGCAGCTTGGTCGGGAGGGTGGGTGAGCAGTTCTTC.

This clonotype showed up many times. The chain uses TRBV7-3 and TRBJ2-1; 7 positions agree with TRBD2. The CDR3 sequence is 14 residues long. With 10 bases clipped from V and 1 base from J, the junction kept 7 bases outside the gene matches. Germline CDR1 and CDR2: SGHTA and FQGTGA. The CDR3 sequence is CATSQGGSYNEQFF. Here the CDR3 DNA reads TGTGCCACGAGCCAGGGAGGGTCCTACAATGAGCAGTTCTTC.

The CDR3 region is CASRHWDKNIQYF. The DNA of the CDR3 is TGTGCCAGCAGGCACTGGGACAAAAACATTCAGTACTTC. The chain recombines TRBV11-1 with TRBJ2-4; no clear D gene. Germline lookup yields CDR1 SGHAT and CDR2 FQDESV (reference sequence). The CDR3 runs to 13 residues. V was shortened by 6 bases and J by 3 bases, with 9 bases between the two germline ends.

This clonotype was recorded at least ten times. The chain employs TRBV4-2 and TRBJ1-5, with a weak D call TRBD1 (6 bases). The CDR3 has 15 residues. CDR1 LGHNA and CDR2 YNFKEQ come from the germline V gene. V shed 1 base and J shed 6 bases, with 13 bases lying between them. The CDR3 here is CASSQAQGGGQPQHF. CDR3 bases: TGTGCCAGCAGCCAAGCTCAAGGAGGGGGTCAGCCCCAGCATTTT.

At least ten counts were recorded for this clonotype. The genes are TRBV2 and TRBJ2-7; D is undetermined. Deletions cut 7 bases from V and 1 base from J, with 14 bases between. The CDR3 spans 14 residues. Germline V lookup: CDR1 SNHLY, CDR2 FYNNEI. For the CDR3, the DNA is TGTGCCAGCATGAGGACGCGCTCTTCCTACGAGCAGTACTTC. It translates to CASMRTRSSYEQYF.

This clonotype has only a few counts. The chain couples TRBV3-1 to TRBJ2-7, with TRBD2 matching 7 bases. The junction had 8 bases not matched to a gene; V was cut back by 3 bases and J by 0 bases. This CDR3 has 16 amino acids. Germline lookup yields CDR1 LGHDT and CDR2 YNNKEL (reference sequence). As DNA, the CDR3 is TGTGCCAGCAGCCAGGGGGGGGGTGTGAGCTCCTACGAGCAGTACTTC. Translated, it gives CASSQGGGVSSYEQYF.

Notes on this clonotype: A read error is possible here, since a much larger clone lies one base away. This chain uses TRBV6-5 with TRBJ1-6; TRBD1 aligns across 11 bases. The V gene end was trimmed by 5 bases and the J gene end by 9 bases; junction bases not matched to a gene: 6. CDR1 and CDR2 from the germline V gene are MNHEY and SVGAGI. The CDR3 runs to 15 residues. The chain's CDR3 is CASSRRGQGVSPLHF. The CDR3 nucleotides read TGTGCCAGCAGTCGCCGGGGACAGGGGGTTTCACCCCTCCACTTT.

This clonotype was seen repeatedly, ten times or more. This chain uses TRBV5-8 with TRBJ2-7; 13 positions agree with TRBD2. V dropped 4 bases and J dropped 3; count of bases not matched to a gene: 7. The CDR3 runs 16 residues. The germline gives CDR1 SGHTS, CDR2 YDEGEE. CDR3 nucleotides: TGTGCCAGCAGCCAACCCGGGACTAGCGGGGTCTACGAGCAGTACTTC. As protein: CASSQPGTSGVYEQYF.

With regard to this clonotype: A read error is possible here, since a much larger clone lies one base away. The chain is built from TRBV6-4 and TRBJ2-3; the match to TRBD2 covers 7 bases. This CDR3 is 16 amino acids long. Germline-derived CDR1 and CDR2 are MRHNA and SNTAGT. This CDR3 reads CASSDSPSGSTDTQCF. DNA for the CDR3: TGTGCCAGCAGTGACTCCCCTAGCGGCTCCACAGATACGCAGTGTTTT.

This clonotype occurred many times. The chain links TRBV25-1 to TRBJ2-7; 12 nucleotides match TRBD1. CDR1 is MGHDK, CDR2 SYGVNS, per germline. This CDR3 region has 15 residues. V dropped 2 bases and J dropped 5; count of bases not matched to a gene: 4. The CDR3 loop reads CASSEMGTGGHEQYF. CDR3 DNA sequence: TGTGCCAGCAGTGAAATGGGGACAGGGGGCCACGAGCAGTACTTC.

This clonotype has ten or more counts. The CDR3 loop is CSARGSGEISPLHF. CDR3 sequence (DNA): TGCAGTGCTAGAGGTTCGGGGGAAATTTCACCCCTCCACTTT. The J gene is TRBJ1-6, the V gene TRBV20-1; tentative D call: TRBD1 (5 bases). The germline V gene has CDR1 DFQATT and CDR2 SNEGSKA (reference sequence). CDR3 length: 14 residues. The ends were cut back, 1 base at V and 9 bases at J, with 13 bases in the middle.

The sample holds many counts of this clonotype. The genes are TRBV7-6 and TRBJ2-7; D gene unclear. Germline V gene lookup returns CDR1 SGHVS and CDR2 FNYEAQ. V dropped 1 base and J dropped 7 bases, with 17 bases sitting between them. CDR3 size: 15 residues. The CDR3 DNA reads TGTGCCAGCAGCTTAGAGTCTCCCCCGCCTCGGGAGCAGTACTTC. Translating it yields CASSLESPPPREQYF.